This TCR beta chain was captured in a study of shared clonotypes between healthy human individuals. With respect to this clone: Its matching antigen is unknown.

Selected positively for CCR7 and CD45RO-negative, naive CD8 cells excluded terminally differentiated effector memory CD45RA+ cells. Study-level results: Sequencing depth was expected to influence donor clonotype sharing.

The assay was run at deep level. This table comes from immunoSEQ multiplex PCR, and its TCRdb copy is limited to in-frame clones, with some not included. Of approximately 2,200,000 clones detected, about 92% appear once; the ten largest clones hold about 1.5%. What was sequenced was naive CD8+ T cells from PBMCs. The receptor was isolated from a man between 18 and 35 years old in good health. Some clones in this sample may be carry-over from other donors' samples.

In nucleotides, the CDR3 is TGTGCCAGCAGCGCTTGGAGGCTAGCGGCCTCCTACAATGAGCAGTTCTTC. This sequence encodes CASSAWRLAASYNEQFF. The chain carries TRBV9 and TRBJ2-1; 7 nucleotides line up with TRBD2. J was trimmed by 0 bases and V by 3 bases; bases with no gene match: 9. Germline values: CDR1 SGDLS, CDR2 YYNGEE. There are 17 residues in the CDR3.